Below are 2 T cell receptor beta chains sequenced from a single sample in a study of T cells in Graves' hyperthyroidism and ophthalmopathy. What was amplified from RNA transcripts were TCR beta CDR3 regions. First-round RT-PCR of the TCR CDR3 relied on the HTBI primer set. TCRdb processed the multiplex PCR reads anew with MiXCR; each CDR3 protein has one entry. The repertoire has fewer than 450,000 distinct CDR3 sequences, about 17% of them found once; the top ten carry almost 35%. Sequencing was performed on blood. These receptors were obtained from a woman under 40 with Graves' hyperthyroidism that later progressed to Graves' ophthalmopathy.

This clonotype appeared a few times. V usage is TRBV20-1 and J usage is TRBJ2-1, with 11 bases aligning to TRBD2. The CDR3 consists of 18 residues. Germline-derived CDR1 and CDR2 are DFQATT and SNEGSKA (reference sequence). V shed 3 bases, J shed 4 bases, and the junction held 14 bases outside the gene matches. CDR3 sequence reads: CSASDSVAGGKGYNEQFF. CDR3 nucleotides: TGCAGTGCTAGTGACAGCGTAGCGGGAGGGAAGGGGTACAATGAGCAGTTCTTC.

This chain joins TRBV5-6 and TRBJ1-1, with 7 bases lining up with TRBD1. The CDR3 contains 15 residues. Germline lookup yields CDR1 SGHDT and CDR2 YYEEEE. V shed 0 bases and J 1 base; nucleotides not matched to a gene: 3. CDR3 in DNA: TGTGCCAGCAGCTTGGAGGGGGCAGAGAACACTGAAGCTTTCTTT. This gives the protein CASSLEGAENTEAFF.